This T cell receptor (beta chain) derives from a study of identical twins. The ends were cut back, 4 bases at V and 0 bases at J, with 13 bases in the middle. Looked up from germline, CDR1 is SNHLY and CDR2 is FYNNEI. This CDR3 has 16 amino acids. TCRdb itself ran the 5' RACE reads through MiXCR, one entry per CDR3 protein. The sample contains around 530,000 distinct CDR3 sequences, around 15% of which appear only once. Another study also made use of these data, one on yellow fever vaccine responses in identical twins.

V and J are TRBV2 and TRBJ2-4; D is unresolved. The source material was CD4+ T cells sorted from blood. This TCR was recovered from a woman aged 18 to 35 in good health. CDR3 DNA sequence: TGTGCCAGCAGTGCCGGCAGGCCTCTAGCCAAAAACATTCAGTACTTC. Translation: CASSAGRPLAKNIQYF.